The entry below gives a single T cell receptor beta chain sequence along with its context. The antigen is not known. The sample is drawn from a study of human T cells and chemical hapten exposure. About the study: Variability of per-sample TCR yields stemmed mainly from small differences in pooled library volume.

TCRdb passed the RACE reads through MiXCR, listing each CDR3 protein once. The table has about 120,000 distinct CDR3 sequences, approximately 15% seen once. Time point defined: patch test 1, 2 weeks after DPC sensitization. Sample treatment: therapeutic diphenylcyclopropenone sensitization with weekly scalp DPC. Staff drew blood before applying each patch test. Alopecia patients, 18 to 70 years old and DPC-suitable, served as donors. Study results and limitations: Having alopecia, the donors may differ immunologically from healthy people.

The V and J ends lost 1 base and 10 bases respectively, with 12 bases between them. Germline-derived CDR1 and CDR2 are SGDLS and YYNGEE. This CDR3 comprises 14 residues. Material: whole blood, obtained in connection with sensitization to the hapten diphenylcyclopropenone (DPC). The source of this sequence is a man between 18 and 35 years old with alopecia areata. Some clones in this sample may be carry-over from other donors' samples. This chain joins TRBV9 and TRBJ1-6; D is perhaps TRBD1 (5 bases). The DNA for the CDR3 is TGTGCCAGCAGCGTACCGCAGGGTAGCTCACCCCTCCACTTT. It yields the protein CASSVPQGSSPLHF.